The text below deals with one T cell receptor beta chain. Antigen specificity is unknown. Donors counted as nominally healthy when sampled, yet unrecorded immune exposures were likely. These data are taken from a study of cytomegalovirus exposure and HLA in healthy donors. PCR employed 60 Vbeta and 13 Jbeta primers. Generated by immunoSEQ multiplex PCR, the TCRdb table keeps only in-frame clones and is missing some. The sample comprises approximately 100,000 clones, 80% of which are singletons, and around 2% rests with the top ten. Per germline, CDR1 SGHAT and CDR2 FQDESV (reference sequence). The CDR3 runs to 15 residues. V gave up 5 bases and J gave up 6 bases; unmatched junction bases: 6. Study observations and caveats: Versus the approximately 700-donor mean, an Asian-associated ancestry cluster reportedly showed fewer N-insertions in a later analysis. Later on, analysis showed that most CMV-associated TCR beta chains appeared to be HLA-restricted. Reports indicate that TCR beta sequences accurately predicted the HLA-A and HLA-B alleles of most subjects.

Sequencing was carried out using PBMCs. This chain joins TRBV11-1 and TRBJ1-6, with 8 bases that match TRBD1. The receptor comes from a man in his late teens or twenties in good health and CMV-seronegative. CDR3 loop: CASSPKTGVNSPLHF. The DNA for the CDR3 is TGTGCCAGCAGCCCTAAGACAGGGGTTAATTCACCCCTCCACTTT.